This TCR beta chain was captured by sequencing in a study of cytomegalovirus exposure and HLA in healthy donors. Study-wide points: The study recorded 164 TCR beta chains that were cytomegalovirus-associated.

The CDR3 sequence is 15 residues long. Germline V gives CDR1 MRHNA, CDR2 SNTAGT. V trimming: 5 bases; J trimming: 5 bases; junction bases outside the gene matches: 10. PCR primers comprised 60 Vbeta and 13 Jbeta primers. Sequencing used immunoSEQ multiplex PCR; TCRdb keeps in-frame clones, though not all of them. The sample shows around 200,000 clones, approximately 86% of them seen only once. Points on this clone: As yet, its antigen is unknown.

The chain uses TRBV6-4 and TRBJ2-5; TRBD2 matches at 8 bases. The source is a woman aged 25 to 39 in good health and CMV-seronegative. Sequencing was carried out using PBMCs. The CDR3: CASSPSAGAGETQYF. The CDR3 nucleotides read TGTGCCAGCAGTCCGTCAGCGGGGGCCGGGGAGACCCAGTACTTC.